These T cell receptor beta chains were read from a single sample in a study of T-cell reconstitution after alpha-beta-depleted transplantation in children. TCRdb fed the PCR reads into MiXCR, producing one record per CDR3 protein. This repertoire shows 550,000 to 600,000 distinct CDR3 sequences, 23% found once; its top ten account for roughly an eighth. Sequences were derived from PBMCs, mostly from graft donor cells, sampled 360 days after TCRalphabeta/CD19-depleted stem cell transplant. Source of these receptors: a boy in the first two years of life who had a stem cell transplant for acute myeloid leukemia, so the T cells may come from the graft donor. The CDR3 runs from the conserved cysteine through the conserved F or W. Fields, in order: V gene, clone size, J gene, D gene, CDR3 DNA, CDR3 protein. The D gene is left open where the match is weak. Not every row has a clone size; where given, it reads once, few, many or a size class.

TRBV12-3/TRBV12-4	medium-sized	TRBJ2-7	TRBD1	TGTGCCAGCAGTTTAGGCACAGGGGGCTACCACGAGCAGTACTTC	CASSLGTGGYHEQYF
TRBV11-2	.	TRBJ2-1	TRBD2	TGTGCCAGCAGCTCACTACTAGCGGGGGGCCTATCTACGCCCTACAATGAGCAGTTCTTC	CASSSLLAGGLSTPYNEQFF
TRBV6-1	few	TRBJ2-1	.	TGTGCCAGCAGTCCGCACGGTTCCAATGAGCAGTTCTTC	CASSPHGSNEQFF
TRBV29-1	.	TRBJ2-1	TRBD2	TGCAGCGTTGAGTGGGGGGGGGCCTACAATGAGCAGTTCTTC	CSVEWGGAYNEQFF
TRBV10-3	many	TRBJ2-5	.	TGTGCCATCAGTGAGTCAGTTTTGAGGGATCAAGAGACCCAGTACTTC	CAISESVLRDQETQYF
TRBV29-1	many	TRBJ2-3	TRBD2	TGCAGCGTCCAACTAGCGGGGGGCCGGGCGGATACGCAGTATTTT	CSVQLAGGRADTQYF
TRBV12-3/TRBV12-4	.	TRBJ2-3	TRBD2	TGTGCCAGCAGCGAGGGACTAGCGGGAACAGATACGCAGTATTTT	CASSEGLAGTDTQYF
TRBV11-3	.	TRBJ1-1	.	TGTGCCAGCGGCCAGGCGGTGGGTGCTTTCTTT	CASGQAVGAFF
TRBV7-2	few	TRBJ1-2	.	TGTGCCAGCAGCTTTATCAGACAGAAGCGCGGCTACACCTTC	CASSFIRQKRGYTF
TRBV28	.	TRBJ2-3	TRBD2	TGTGCCAGCAGTTTTGGGACTAGCACGACAGATACGCAGTATTTT	CASSFGTSTTDTQYF
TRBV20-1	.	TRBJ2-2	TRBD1	TGCAGTACGACAGGGGCTCACACCGGGGAGCTGTTTTTT	CSTTGAHTGELFF
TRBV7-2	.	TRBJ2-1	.	TGTGCCAGCAGGACCGATTTCCGTGGGGGTGAGCAGTTCTTC	CASRTDFRGGEQFF
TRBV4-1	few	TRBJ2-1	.	TGCGCCAGCAGCTCTGTCCCGCTCGGCGGCAGCTCCTACAATGAGCAGTTCTTC	CASSSVPLGGSSYNEQFF
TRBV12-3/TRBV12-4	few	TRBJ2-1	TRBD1	TGTGCCAGCAGTGGCCTACAGGGGGCCGGTGAGCAGTTCTTC	CASSGLQGAGEQFF
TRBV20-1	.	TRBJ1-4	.	TGCAGTGCTAATCCGGGACTACTTTTT	CSANPGLLF
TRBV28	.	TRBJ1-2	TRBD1	TGTGCCAGCAGTCGCGCCGGGGACAGTTTATTCTATGGCTACACCTTC	CASSRAGDSLFYGYTF
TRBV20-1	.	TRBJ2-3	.	TGCAGTGTTCGGACAAGCAACACAGATACGCAGTATTTT	CSVRTSNTDTQYF
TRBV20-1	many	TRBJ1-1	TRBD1	TGCAGTACCGAATACAGGGGGACGGGGACTGAAGCTTTCTTT	CSTEYRGTGTEAFF
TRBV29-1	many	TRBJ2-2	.	TGCAGCGTTGAACAGGCGAACACCGGGGAGCTGTTTTTT	CSVEQANTGELFF
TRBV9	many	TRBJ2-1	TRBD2	TGTGCCAGCAGCGTATTCCCCTACCCCCTAGCGGGGGGGTACAATGAGCAGTTCTTC	CASSVFPYPLAGGYNEQFF
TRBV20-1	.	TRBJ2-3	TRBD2	TGCAGTGCTAGGGCTAGCGGGGGGGCGACGCAGTATTTT	CSARASGGATQYF
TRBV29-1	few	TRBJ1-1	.	TGCAGCGTTGAAGGGGGTCCACAGGTGAACACTGAAGCTTTCTTT	CSVEGGPQVNTEAFF
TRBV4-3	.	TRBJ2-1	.	TGCGCCAGCAGCCCCAGGGGTGAGGACAATGAGCAGTTCTTC	CASSPRGEDNEQFF
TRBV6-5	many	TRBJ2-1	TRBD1	TGTGCCAGCAGTTACCGAAGGACAGGGGTTAATGAGCAGTTCTTC	CASSYRRTGVNEQFF
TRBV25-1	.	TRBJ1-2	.	TGTGCCAGTCATGGCGTCGGACAGTCCCACTATGGCTACACCTTC	CASHGVGQSHYGYTF
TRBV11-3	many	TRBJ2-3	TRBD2	TGTGCCAGCAGACACTGGACTAGCAAGGATACGCAGTATTTT	CASRHWTSKDTQYF
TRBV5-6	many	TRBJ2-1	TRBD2	TGTGCCAGCAGCCCCAACGGGGGGAGCTCCTACAATGAGCAGTTCTTC	CASSPNGGSSYNEQFF
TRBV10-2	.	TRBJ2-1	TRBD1	TGCGCCAGCAGTGATAATTGGGCCGGACAGGGCTACAATGAGCAGTTCTTC	CASSDNWAGQGYNEQFF
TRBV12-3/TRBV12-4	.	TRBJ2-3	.	TGTGCCAGCAGTTTTGGGTCCCTTAGCACAGATACGCAGTATTTT	CASSFGSLSTDTQYF
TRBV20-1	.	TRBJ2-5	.	TGCAGTGCTAGAGGCGGGGTCGCGGAGACCCAGTACTTC	CSARGGVAETQYF
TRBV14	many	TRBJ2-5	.	TGTGCCAGCAGCCAAGTACGGCAGGGCCCAGCGACCCAGTACTTC	CASSQVRQGPATQYF
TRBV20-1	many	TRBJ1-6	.	TGCAGTGCGGCCCGGAATAATTCACCCCTCCACTTT	CSAARNNSPLHF
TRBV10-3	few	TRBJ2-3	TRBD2	TGTGCCATCAGTGAGTCGGGACTAGCGGGTTACAAAAGAAGCACAGATACGCAGTATTTT	CAISESGLAGYKRSTDTQYF
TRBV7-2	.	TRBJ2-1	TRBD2	TGTGCAGAGGGGGCGGGGGGGGAAGATGAGCAGTTCTTC	CAEGAGGEDEQFF
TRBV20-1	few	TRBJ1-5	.	TGCAGTGCTAGATATAGAGGTTATAGCAATCAGCCCCAGCATTTT	CSARYRGYSNQPQHF
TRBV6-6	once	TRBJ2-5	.	TGTGCCAGCAGTTATGGCCCTTTGGAGACCCAGTACTTC	CASSYGPLETQYF
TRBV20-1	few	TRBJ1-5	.	TGCAGTGCTAGAGTGGACAGCCATAGCAATCAGCCCCAGCATTTT	CSARVDSHSNQPQHF
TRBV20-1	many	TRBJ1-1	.	TGCAGTGCTAGAGTCGGGGGCCATAACACTGAAGCTTTCTTT	CSARVGGHNTEAFF
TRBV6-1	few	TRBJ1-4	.	TGTGCCAGCAGCTGGGTGGGGGGAGATAATGAAAAACTGTTTTTT	CASSWVGGDNEKLFF
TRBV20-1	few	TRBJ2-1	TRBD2	TGCAGTGCTGTTGGACTAGCGGGCAATGAGCAGTTCTTC	CSAVGLAGNEQFF
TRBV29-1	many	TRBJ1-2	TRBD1	TGCAGCGTTGCCGGGACAGGCCCAGGCTATGGCTACACCTTC	CSVAGTGPGYGYTF